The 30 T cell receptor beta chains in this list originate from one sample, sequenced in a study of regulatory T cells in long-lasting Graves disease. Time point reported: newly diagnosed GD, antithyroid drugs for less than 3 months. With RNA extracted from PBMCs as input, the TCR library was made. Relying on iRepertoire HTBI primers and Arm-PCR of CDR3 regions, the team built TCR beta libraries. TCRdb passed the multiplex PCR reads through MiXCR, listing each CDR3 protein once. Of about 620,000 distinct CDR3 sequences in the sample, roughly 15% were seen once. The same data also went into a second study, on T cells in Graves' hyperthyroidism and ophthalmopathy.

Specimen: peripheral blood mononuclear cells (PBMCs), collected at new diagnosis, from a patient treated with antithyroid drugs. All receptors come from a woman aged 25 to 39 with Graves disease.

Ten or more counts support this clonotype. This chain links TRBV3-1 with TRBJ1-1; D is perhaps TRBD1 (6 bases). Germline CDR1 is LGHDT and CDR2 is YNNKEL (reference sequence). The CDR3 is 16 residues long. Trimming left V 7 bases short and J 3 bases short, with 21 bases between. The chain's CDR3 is CASTPNPAGADTEAFF. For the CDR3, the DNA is TGTGCCAGCACCCCCAATCCCGCGGGGGCGGACACTGAAGCTTTCTTT.

CDR3 sequence (DNA): TGTGCCACCGGACAGCAACAAGAGACCCAGTACTTC. Translated: CATGQQQETQYF. The rearrangement links TRBV10-3 to TRBJ2-5; TRBD1 is a possible D gene (6 bases). V lost 10 bases and J lost 2, with 11 bases in between. Germline CDR1 and CDR2: ENHRY and SYGVKD. This CDR3 has 12 residues.

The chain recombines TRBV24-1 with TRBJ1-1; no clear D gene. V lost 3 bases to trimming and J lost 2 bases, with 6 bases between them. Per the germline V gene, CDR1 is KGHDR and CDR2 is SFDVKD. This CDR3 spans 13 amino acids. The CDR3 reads CATSDMGNTEAFF. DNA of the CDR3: TGTGCCACCAGTGATATGGGTAACACTGAAGCTTTCTTT.

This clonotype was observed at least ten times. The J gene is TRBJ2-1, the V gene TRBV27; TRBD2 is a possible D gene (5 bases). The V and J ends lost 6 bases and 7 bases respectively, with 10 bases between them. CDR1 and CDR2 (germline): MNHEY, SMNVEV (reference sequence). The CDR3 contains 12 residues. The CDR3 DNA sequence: TGTGCCAGCAGCTACCGGGAAAATGAGCAGTTCTTC. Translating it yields CASSYRENEQFF.

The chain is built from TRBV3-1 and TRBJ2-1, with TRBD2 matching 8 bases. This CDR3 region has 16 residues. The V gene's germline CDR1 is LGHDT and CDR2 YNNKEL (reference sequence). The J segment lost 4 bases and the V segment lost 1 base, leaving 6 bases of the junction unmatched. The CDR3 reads CASSQGDGRGYNEQFF. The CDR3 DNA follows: TGTGCCAGCAGCCAAGGTGACGGGAGGGGGTACAATGAGCAGTTCTTC.

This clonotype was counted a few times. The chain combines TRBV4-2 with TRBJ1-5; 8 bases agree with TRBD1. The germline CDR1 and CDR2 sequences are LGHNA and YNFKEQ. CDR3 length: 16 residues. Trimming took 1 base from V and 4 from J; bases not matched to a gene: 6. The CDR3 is CASSQAVQGANQPQHF. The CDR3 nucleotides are TGTGCCAGCAGCCAAGCGGTCCAGGGGGCGAATCAGCCCCAGCATTTT.

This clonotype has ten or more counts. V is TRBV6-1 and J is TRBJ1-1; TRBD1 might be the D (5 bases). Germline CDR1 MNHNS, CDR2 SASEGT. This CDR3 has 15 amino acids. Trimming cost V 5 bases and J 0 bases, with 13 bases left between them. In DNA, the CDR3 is TGTGCCAGCAGTCCGCGACAGAATTTGAACACTGAAGCTTTCTTT. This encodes CASSPRQNLNTEAFF.

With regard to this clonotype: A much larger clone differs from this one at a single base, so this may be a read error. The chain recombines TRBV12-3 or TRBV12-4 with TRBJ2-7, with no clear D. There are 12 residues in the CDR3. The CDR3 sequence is CAGSLTRFGQYF. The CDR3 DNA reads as TGTGCCGGCAGTTTAACCCGCTTCGGGCAGTACTTC.

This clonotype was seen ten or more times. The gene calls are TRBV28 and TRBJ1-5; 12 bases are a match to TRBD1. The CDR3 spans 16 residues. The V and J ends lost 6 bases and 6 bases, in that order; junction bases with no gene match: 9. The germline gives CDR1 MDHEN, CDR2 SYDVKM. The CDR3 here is CASSPGTGGLSQPQHF. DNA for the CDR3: TGTGCCAGCAGCCCCGGGACAGGGGGCTTAAGTCAGCCCCAGCATTTT.

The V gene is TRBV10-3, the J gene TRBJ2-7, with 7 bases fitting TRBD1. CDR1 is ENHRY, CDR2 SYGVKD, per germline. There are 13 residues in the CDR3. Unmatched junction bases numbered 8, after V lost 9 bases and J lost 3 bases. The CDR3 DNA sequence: TGTGCCATTTCAGCAGGACAGGACTACGAGCAGTACTTC. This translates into CAISAGQDYEQYF.

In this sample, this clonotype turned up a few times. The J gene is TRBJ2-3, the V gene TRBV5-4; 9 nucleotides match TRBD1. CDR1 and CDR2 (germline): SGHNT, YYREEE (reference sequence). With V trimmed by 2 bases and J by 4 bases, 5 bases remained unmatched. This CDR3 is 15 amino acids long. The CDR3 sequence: CASSLGQGRSDTQYF. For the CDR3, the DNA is TGTGCCAGCAGCTTAGGACAGGGGCGTTCAGATACGCAGTATTTT.

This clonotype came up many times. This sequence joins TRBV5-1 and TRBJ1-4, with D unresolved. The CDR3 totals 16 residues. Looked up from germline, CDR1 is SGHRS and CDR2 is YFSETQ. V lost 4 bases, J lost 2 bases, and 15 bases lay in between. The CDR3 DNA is TGCGCCAGCAGCCCCTTTCGGCAGGAGACTAATGAAAAACTGTTTTTT. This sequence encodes CASSPFRQETNEKLFF.

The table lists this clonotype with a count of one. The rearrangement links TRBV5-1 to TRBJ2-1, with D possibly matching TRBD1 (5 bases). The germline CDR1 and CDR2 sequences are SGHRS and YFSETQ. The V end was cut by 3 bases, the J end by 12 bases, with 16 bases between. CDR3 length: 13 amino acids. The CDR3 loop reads CASSSAWGDGQFF. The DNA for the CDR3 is TGCGCCAGCAGCTCCGCCTGGGGCGATGGGCAGTTCTTC. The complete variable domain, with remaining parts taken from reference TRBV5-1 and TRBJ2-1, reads KAGVTQTPRYLIKTRGQQVTLSCSPISGHRSVSWYQQTPGQGLQFLFEYFSETQRNKGNFPGRFSGRQFSNSRSEMNVSTLELGDSALYLCASSSAWGDGQFFGPGTRLTVL.

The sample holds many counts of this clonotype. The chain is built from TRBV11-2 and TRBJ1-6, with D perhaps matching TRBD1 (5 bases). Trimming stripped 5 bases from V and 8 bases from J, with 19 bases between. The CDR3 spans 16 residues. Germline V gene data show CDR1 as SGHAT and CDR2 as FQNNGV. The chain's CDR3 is CASSTAIRASDSPLHF. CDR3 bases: TGTGCCAGCAGCACGGCCATCAGGGCGTCCGATTCACCCCTCCACTTT.

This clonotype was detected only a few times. The CDR3 loop reads CASSVTDLAGELFF. DNA for the CDR3: TGTGCCAGCAGCGTGACGGATCTCGCCGGGGAGCTGTTTTTT. The rearrangement joins TRBV9 to TRBJ2-2; D gene unclear. The germline gives CDR1 SGDLS, CDR2 YYNGEE. The CDR3 has 14 residues. The germline V and J ends were trimmed by 2 bases and 6 bases, with 11 bases remaining between them.

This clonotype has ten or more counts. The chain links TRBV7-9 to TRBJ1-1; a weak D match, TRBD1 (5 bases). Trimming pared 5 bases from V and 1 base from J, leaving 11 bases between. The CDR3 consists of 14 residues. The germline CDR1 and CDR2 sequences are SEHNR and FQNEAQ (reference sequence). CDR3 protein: CASSHGGGNTEAFF. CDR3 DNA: TGTGCCAGCAGCCACGGGGGAGGGAACACTGAAGCTTTCTTT.

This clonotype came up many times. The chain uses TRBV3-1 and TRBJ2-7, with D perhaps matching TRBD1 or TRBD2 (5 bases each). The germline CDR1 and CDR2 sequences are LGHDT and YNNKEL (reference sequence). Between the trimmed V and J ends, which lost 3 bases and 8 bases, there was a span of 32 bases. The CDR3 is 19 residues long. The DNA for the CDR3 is TGTGCCAGCAGCCAGAAGGACAATCCACTCCGGGGAGTATCGGGGAAGCAGTACTTC. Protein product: CASSQKDNPLRGVSGKQYF.

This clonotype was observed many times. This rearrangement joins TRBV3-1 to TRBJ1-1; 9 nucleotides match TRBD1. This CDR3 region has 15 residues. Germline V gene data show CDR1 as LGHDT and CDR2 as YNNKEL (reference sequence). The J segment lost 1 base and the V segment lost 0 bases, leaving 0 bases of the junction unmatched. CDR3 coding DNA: TGTGCCAGCAGCCAAGAGGACAGGGGGAACACTGAAGCTTTCTTT. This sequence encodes CASSQEDRGNTEAFF.

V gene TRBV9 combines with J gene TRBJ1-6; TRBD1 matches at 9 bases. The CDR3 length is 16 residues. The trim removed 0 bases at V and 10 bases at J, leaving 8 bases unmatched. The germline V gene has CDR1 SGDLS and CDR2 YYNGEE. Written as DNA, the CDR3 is TGTGCCAGCAGCGTAGCCGGGGACAGGGAAAGGTCACCCCTCCACTTT. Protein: CASSVAGDRERSPLHF.

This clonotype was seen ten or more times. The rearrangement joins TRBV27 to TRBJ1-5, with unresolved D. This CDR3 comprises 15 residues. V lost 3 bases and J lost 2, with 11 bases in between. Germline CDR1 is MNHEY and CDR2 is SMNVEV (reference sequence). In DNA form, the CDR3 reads TGTGCCAGCAGTTTTGTGGGGAGCGGCAATCAGCCCCAGCATTTT. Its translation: CASSFVGSGNQPQHF.

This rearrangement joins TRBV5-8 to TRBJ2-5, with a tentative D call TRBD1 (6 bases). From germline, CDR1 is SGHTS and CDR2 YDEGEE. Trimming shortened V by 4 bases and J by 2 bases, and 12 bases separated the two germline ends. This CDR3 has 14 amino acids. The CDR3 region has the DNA TGTGCCAGCAGCCGGACAGCTTTACAAGAGACCCAGTACTTC. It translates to CASSRTALQETQYF. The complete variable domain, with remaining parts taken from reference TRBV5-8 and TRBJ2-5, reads EAGVTQSPTHLIKTRGQQATLRCSPISGHTSVYWYQQALGLGLQFLLWYDEGEERNRGNFPPRFSGRQFPNYSSELNVNALELEDSALYLCASSRTALQETQYFGPGTRLLVL.

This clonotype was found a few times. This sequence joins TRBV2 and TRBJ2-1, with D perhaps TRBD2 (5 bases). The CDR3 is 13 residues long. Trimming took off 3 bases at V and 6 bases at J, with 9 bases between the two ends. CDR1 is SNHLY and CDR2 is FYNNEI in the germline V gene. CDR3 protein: CASSETRVNEQFF. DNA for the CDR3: TGTGCCAGCAGTGAGACGAGGGTCAATGAGCAGTTCTTC.

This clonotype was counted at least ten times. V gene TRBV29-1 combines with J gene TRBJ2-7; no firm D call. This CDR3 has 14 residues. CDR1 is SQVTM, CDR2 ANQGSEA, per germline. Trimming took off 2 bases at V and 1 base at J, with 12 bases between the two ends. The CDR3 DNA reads TGCAGCGTTGAATTGGCAGGAAATTCCTACGAGCAGTACTTC. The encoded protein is CSVELAGNSYEQYF.

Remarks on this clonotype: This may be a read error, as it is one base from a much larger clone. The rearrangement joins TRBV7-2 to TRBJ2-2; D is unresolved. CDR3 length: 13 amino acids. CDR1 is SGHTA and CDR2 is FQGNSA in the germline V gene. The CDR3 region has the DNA TGTGCCAGAAGCTTCCGGAACACCGGGGAGCTGTTTTTT. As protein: CARSFRNTGELFF.

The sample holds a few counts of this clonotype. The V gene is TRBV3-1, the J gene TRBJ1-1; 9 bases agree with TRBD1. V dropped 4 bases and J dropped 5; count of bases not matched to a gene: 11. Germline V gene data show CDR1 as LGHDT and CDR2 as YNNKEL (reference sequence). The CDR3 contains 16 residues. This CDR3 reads CASSRATGGGGTEAFF. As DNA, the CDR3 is TGTGCCAGCAGCCGGGCTACAGGGGGCGGGGGGACTGAAGCTTTCTTT.

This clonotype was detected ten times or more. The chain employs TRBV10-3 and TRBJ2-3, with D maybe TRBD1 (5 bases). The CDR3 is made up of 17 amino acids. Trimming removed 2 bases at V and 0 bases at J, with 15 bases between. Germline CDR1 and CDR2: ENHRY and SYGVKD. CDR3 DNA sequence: TGTGCCATCAGTGAGCATGGCCAGGGTGGTAGCACAGATACGCAGTATTTT. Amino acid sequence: CAISEHGQGGSTDTQYF.

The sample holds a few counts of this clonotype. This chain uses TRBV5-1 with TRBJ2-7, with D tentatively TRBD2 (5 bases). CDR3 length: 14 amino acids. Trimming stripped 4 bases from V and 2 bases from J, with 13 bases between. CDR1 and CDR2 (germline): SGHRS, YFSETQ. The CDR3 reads CASSRQTGTYEQYF. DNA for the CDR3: TGCGCCAGCAGCCGACAAACCGGGACCTACGAGCAGTACTTC.

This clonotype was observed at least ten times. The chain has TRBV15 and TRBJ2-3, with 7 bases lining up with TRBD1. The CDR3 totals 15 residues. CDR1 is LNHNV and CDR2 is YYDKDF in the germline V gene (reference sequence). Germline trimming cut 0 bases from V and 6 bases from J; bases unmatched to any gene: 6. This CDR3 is CATSRDKGAVDTQYF. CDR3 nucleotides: TGTGCCACCAGCAGAGATAAGGGGGCGGTGGATACGCAGTATTTT.

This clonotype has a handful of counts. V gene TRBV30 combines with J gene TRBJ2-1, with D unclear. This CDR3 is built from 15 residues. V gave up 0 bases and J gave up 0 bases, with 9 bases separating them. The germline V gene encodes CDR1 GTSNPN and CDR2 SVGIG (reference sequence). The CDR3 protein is CAWSVLINSYNEQFF. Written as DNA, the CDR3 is TGTGCCTGGAGTGTACTTATAAACTCCTACAATGAGCAGTTCTTC.

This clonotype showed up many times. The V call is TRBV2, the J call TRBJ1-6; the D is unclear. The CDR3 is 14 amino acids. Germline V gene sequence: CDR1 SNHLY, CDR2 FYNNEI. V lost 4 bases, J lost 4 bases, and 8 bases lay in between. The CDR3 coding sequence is TGTGCCAGCAGTGCCGGGTGGTATAATTCACCCCTCCACTTT. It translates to CASSAGWYNSPLHF.